One and the same sample provided the 32 T cell receptor beta chains below, sequenced in a study of shared clonotypes between healthy human individuals (dated by TCRdb to the early 2020s). Libraries were constructed by the immunoSEQ multiplex PCR assay. TCRdb took over this immuneACCESS table, retaining in-frame rearrangements with V and J assigned. Such tables are incomplete; in checked studies, under half of the missing clones stem from an unresolved V gene, and the remainder is unexplained. In all, the sample holds under 600,000 clones, and approximately 97% of those were seen once. Approximately 0.057% of the sample comes from the top ten. Source material: naive CD4+ T cells sorted from blood. This specimen's cell subset or site label, per the study, means: CD45RA+ positively selected. These TCRs come from a young woman in good health.

The chain has TRBV6-1 and TRBJ2-7, with 16 positions matching TRBD2. The CDR3 loop spans 15 amino acids. J was trimmed by 5 bases and V by 4 bases; bases with no gene match: 2. The germline CDR1 and CDR2 sequences are MNHNS and SASEGT. The CDR3 loop is CASSGGTSGRDEQYF. The CDR3 nucleotides read TGTGCCAGCAGTGGGGGGACTAGCGGGAGGGACGAGCAGTACTTC.

This chain links TRBV5-4 with TRBJ2-4; D unresolved. Trimming stripped 4 bases from V and 4 bases from J, with 12 bases between. The germline V gene encodes CDR1 SGHNT and CDR2 YYREEE (reference sequence). This CDR3 spans 14 amino acids. The CDR3 DNA sequence: TGTGCCAGCAGCCCTTCCTCCGGTAAAAACATTCAGTACTTC. Protein product: CASSPSSGKNIQYF.

The V call is TRBV25-1, the J call TRBJ1-1, with D perhaps matching TRBD1 (5 bases). The CDR3 totals 16 residues. V was shortened by 3 bases and J by 4 bases, with 18 bases between the two germline ends. Germline loops: CDR1 MGHDK, CDR2 SYGVNS. The CDR3 protein is CASSDETTGAVTEAFF. Here the CDR3 DNA reads TGTGCCAGCAGTGATGAAACTACTGGGGCGGTCACTGAAGCTTTCTTT.

This clone was recorded once. V is TRBV29-1 and J is TRBJ1-3; possibly TRBD1 for D (5 bases). The CDR3 is 12 residues long. Germline loops: CDR1 SQVTM, CDR2 ANQGSEA. The CDR3 nucleotides are TGCGGGACGACAGTCTCTGGAAACACCATATATTTT. Amino acid sequence: CGTTVSGNTIYF.

The J gene is TRBJ1-5, the V gene TRBV19; D ambiguous. The V gene's germline CDR1 is LNHDA and CDR2 SQIVND (reference sequence). The CDR3 is made up of 14 amino acids. The ends were cut back, 2 bases at V and 5 bases at J, with 10 bases in the middle. The CDR3 reads CASSIQGFDQPQHF. As DNA, the CDR3 is TGTGCCAGTAGTATACAAGGGTTTGATCAGCCCCAGCATTTT.

The table lists this clone with a count of one. V is TRBV5-1 and J is TRBJ2-7; 8 bases map to TRBD2. The length of the CDR3 is 15 residues. Germline V gene data show CDR1 as SGHRS and CDR2 as YFSETQ. The V segment lost 0 bases and the J segment 6 bases; nucleotides outside the gene matches: 8. The CDR3 DNA is TGCGCCAGCAGCTTGGACGGGGGGGCCGGACGCGAGCAGTACTTC. It yields the protein CASSLDGGAGREQYF.

This clone was recorded once. This chain links TRBV19 with TRBJ1-5; no reliable D call. Germline V gene data show CDR1 as LNHDA and CDR2 as SQIVND (reference sequence). CDR3 length: 13 residues. V was clipped by 4 bases and J by 5 bases, with 9 bases between them. The CDR3 DNA reads TGTGCCAGTAGTACCGACTTGGATCAGCCCCAGCATTTT. It yields the protein CASSTDLDQPQHF.

J is TRBJ2-1 and V is TRBV7-9; 11 bases line up with TRBD1. The CDR3 is 17 residues long. The junction had 9 bases not matched to a gene; V was cut back by 3 bases and J by 5 bases. The V gene's germline CDR1 is SEHNR and CDR2 FQNEAQ (reference sequence). CDR3 loop: CASSFWGGDRGNNEQFF. The CDR3 nucleotides read TGTGCCAGCAGCTTCTGGGGAGGGGACAGGGGGAACAATGAGCAGTTCTTC.

The chain is built from TRBV5-5 and TRBJ2-7; D is unclear. V lost 2 bases and J lost 2, with 11 bases in between. Germline V gives CDR1 SGHKS, CDR2 YYEKEE (reference sequence). The CDR3 has 14 residues. The CDR3 sequence is CASSFIGSAYEQYF. The CDR3 DNA is TGTGCCAGCAGCTTCATAGGGTCGGCCTACGAGCAGTACTTC.

The chain recombines TRBV27 with TRBJ2-7, with a possible D match to TRBD1 (5 bases). The CDR3 runs to 14 residues. Trimming stripped 1 base from V and 1 base from J, with 8 bases between. Looked up from germline, CDR1 is MNHEY and CDR2 is SMNVEV (reference sequence). Here the CDR3 DNA reads TGTGCCAGCAGTTTATGGGGCAGATCCTACGAGCAGTACTTC. As protein: CASSLWGRSYEQYF.

CDR3 DNA: TGTGCCAGCAGCTTAGTCTACAACCGAGGGAACGAGCAGTACTTC. This gives the protein CASSLVYNRGNEQYF. The J gene is TRBJ2-7, the V gene TRBV7-6; maybe TRBD2 (5 bases). The germline V gene has CDR1 SGHVS and CDR2 FNYEAQ. The germline V and J ends were trimmed by 1 base and 5 bases, with 15 bases remaining between them. The CDR3 has 15 amino acids.

V and J are TRBV5-1 and TRBJ2-1; 9 bases match TRBD2. After removal of 2 bases from V and 4 bases from J, the junction contained 16 bases not matched to a gene. Germline lookup yields CDR1 SGHRS and CDR2 YFSETQ. This CDR3 comprises 19 residues. The CDR3 is CASSFIYLAGGSGYNEQFF. The CDR3 DNA follows: TGCGCCAGCAGCTTTATTTACCTGGCGGGAGGGTCGGGATACAATGAGCAGTTCTTC.

The gene calls are TRBV10-3 and TRBJ2-7, with D unclear. CDR1 is ENHRY and CDR2 is SYGVKD in the germline V gene. Trimming removed 0 bases from V and 0 bases from J, with 6 bases in between. The CDR3 length is 14 residues. The CDR3 is CAISESPSSYEQYF. The CDR3 nucleotides are TGTGCCATCAGTGAGTCGCCGAGCTCCTACGAGCAGTACTTC.

The J gene is TRBJ1-2, the V gene TRBV6-5; 10 bases agree with TRBD1. Germline CDR1 MNHEY, CDR2 SVGAGI. V lost 6 bases to trimming and J lost 8 bases; unmatched junction nucleotides: 12. CDR3 length equals 15 residues. The CDR3 loop reads CASRAPSGTGVGYTF. Here the CDR3 DNA reads TGTGCCAGCAGGGCCCCCTCCGGGACAGGGGTCGGCTACACCTTC.

The chain couples TRBV5-5 to TRBJ2-5, with 9 bases lining up with TRBD1. The CDR3 loop spans 14 amino acids. From germline, CDR1 is SGHKS and CDR2 YYEKEE (reference sequence). Unmatched junction bases numbered 8, after V lost 4 bases and J lost 7 bases. For the CDR3, the DNA is TGTGCCAGCAGCATTCTTACAGGGGGCAGGACCCAGTACTTC. Translation: CASSILTGGRTQYF.

The chain employs TRBV5-1 and TRBJ2-2; the match to TRBD2 covers 7 bases. The CDR3 runs to 14 residues. The germline V gene has CDR1 SGHRS and CDR2 YFSETQ. With 3 bases clipped from V and 7 bases from J, the junction kept 6 bases outside the gene matches. The CDR3 region is CASSSKTSHGELFF. The CDR3 nucleotides are TGCGCCAGCAGCTCGAAGACTAGCCACGGGGAGCTGTTTTTT.

This chain connects TRBV6-5 to TRBJ2-3, with D hard to call. Trimming stripped 2 bases from V and 0 bases from J, with 9 bases between. Germline loops: CDR1 MNHEY, CDR2 SVGAGI. The CDR3 has 15 amino acids. CDR3 sequence reads: CASSYTTASTDTQYF. For the CDR3, the DNA is TGTGCCAGCAGTTACACGACCGCTAGCACAGATACGCAGTATTTT.

About this clone itself: Other DNA sequences in the same sample also yield this CDR3. CDR3 loop: CASSVGVGGTDTQYF. The CDR3 bases are TGTGCCAGCAGCGTAGGGGTAGGGGGCACAGATACGCAGTATTTT. The chain combines TRBV9 with TRBJ2-3; weak D call: TRBD1 (5 bases). The length of the CDR3 is 15 residues. The germline CDR1 and CDR2 sequences are SGDLS and YYNGEE. V lost 0 bases, J lost 1 base, and 9 bases lay in between.

The V and J genes are TRBV28 and TRBJ2-7, with 10 nucleotides matching TRBD1. With 3 bases clipped from V and 0 bases from J, the junction kept 11 bases outside the gene matches. The CDR3 consists of 18 residues. Germline CDR1 MDHEN, CDR2 SYDVKM. In DNA form, the CDR3 reads TGTGCCAGCAGTTTGCCCGGGACAGGGGTCATCCCCTCCTACGAGCAGTACTTC. Translated, it gives CASSLPGTGVIPSYEQYF.

In DNA, the CDR3 is TGTGCCAGCAGTGAAGACGGGGTTCCTGGGGCCAACGTCCTGACTTTC. Its protein product is CASSEDGVPGANVLTF. The V and J genes are TRBV2 and TRBJ2-6, with TRBD2 as a possible D gene (5 bases). Trimming shortened V by 1 base and J by 2 bases, and 9 bases separated the two germline ends. Germline V gives CDR1 SNHLY, CDR2 FYNNEI. The CDR3 sequence is 16 residues long.

The CDR3 region has the DNA TGTGCCAGCAGCCAAGGCCTAAGATGGCTAGGGGGCCCCGGGGAGCTGTTTTTT. It specifies CASSQGLRWLGGPGELFF. V and J are TRBV14 and TRBJ2-2; 7 positions match TRBD1. Germline V CDR1 and CDR2: SGHDN, FVKESK. Trimming took 1 base from V and 6 from J; bases not matched to a gene: 14. The CDR3 runs to 18 residues. Complete variable domain (other parts from reference TRBV14 and TRBJ2-2): EAGVTQFPSHSVIEKGQTVTLRCDPISGHDNLYWYRRVMGKEIKFLLHFVKESKQDESGMPNNRFLAERTGGTYSTLKVQPAELEDSGVYFCASSQGLRWLGGPGELFFGEGSRLTVL.

The rearrangement joins TRBV27 to TRBJ2-7; D remains ambiguous. Looked up from germline, CDR1 is MNHEY and CDR2 is SMNVEV (reference sequence). The CDR3 length is 13 residues. The germline V and J ends were trimmed by 2 bases and 4 bases, with 9 bases remaining between them. The CDR3 DNA is TGTGCCAGCAGTTTAGCGGACGGATACGAGCAGTACTTC. Protein: CASSLADGYEQYF.

This clone was counted a single time. The chain is built from TRBV28 and TRBJ1-1; D gene unclear. The CDR3 runs 11 residues. The germline V gene encodes CDR1 MDHEN and CDR2 SYDVKM. V dropped 0 bases and J dropped 6 bases, with 2 bases sitting between them. The CDR3 DNA reads as TGTGCCAGCAGTTTATGGGCTGAAGCTTTCTTT. Translation: CASSLWAEAFF.

This clone was detected only a few times. The chain combines TRBV10-3 with TRBJ1-2; no clear D gene. V dropped 0 bases and J dropped 5 bases, with 10 bases sitting between them. Per the germline V gene, CDR1 is ENHRY and CDR2 is SYGVKD. The CDR3 has 14 amino acids. CDR3 bases: TGTGCCATCAGTGAGTCAGTAGGAGAATATGGCTACACCTTC. It is translated as CAISESVGEYGYTF.

The V gene is TRBV27, the J gene TRBJ2-7; D may be TRBD1 (6 bases). The CDR3 consists of 13 residues. V was pared by 3 bases and J by 3 bases, with 9 bases between. In germline, CDR1 is MNHEY, CDR2 SMNVEV (reference sequence). The CDR3 DNA sequence: TGTGCCAGCAGTTTGCAGGGGCGCTACGAGCAGTACTTC. Amino acids: CASSLQGRYEQYF.

This clone appeared once. V and J are TRBV28 and TRBJ1-2, with a possible D match to TRBD1 (5 bases). Germline-derived CDR1 and CDR2 are MDHEN and SYDVKM. Trimming left V 3 bases short and J 4 bases short, with 9 bases between. CDR3 size: 13 residues. Here the CDR3 reads CASSLGEVYGYTF. The CDR3 DNA sequence: TGTGCCAGCAGTTTGGGGGAGGTCTATGGCTACACCTTC.

The chain recombines TRBV27 with TRBJ2-2, with a tentative D call TRBD1 (5 bases). CDR1 and CDR2 (germline): MNHEY, SMNVEV (reference sequence). This CDR3 contains 16 residues. The V and J ends lost 4 bases and 5 bases respectively, with 17 bases between them. CDR3 protein: CASSSRQGEVTGELFF. In DNA form, the CDR3 reads TGTGCCAGCAGTTCTCGTCAAGGGGAAGTGACCGGGGAGCTGTTTTTT.

DNA of the CDR3: TGTGCCAGCAGCTTAGGACAGTTGGACTGGGGCGGGGAGCTGTTTTTT. It is translated as CASSLGQLDWGGELFF. J is TRBJ2-2 and V is TRBV7-2; either TRBD1 or TRBD2 may fit D (5 bases each). The CDR3 loop spans 16 amino acids. V was shortened by 1 base and J by 7 bases, with 16 bases between the two germline ends. Looked up from germline, CDR1 is SGHTA and CDR2 is FQGNSA.

The chain combines TRBV5-4 with TRBJ1-1, with D perhaps matching TRBD1 (6 bases). CDR1 and CDR2 from the germline V gene are SGHNT and YYREEE (reference sequence). Trimming removed 4 bases at V and 2 bases at J, with 18 bases between. This CDR3 has 16 residues. The CDR3 sequence: CASSPPWGQRNTEAFF. Here the CDR3 DNA reads TGTGCCAGCAGCCCTCCGTGGGGGCAGCGAAACACTGAAGCTTTCTTT.

The DNA of the CDR3 is TGTGCCAGCTCACCCAGGGGGTTGTCGACTGAAGCTTTCTTT. This encodes CASSPRGLSTEAFF. This sequence joins TRBV18 and TRBJ1-1; 7 bases map to TRBD1. V dropped 3 bases and J dropped 5; count of bases not matched to a gene: 6. The CDR3 spans 14 residues. Germline V gives CDR1 KGHSH, CDR2 LQKENI.

The chain employs TRBV7-3 and TRBJ2-1; D may be TRBD2 (5 bases). The CDR3 is 15 amino acids. Per the germline V gene, CDR1 is SGHTA and CDR2 is FQGTGA. V lost 0 bases, J lost 4 bases, and 10 bases lay in between. The CDR3 DNA follows: TGTGCCAGCAGCTTAACCCAAACTAGATACAATGAGCAGTTCTTC. Translating it yields CASSLTQTRYNEQFF. The complete variable domain, with remaining parts taken from reference TRBV7-3 and TRBJ2-1, reads GAGVSQTPSNKVTEKGKYVELRCDPISGHTALYWYRQSLGQGPEFLIYFQGTGAADDSGLPNDRFFAVRPEGSVSTLKIQRTERGDSAVYLCASSLTQTRYNEQFFGPGTRLTVL.

In its sample, this clone was seen once. This chain links TRBV5-1 with TRBJ2-5, with 8 bases that match TRBD1. The closer fit of TRBJ2-7 to the DNA end suggests the J call may be wrong. The CDR3 is made up of 15 amino acids. Germline CDR1 is SGHRS and CDR2 is YFSETQ. The CDR3, as DNA: TGCGCCAGCAGCGTCCGGACAGGGAGCTCCTACGAGCAGTACTTC. This translates into CASSVRTGSSYEQYF.